This TCR beta chain came from a study of monozygotic twins with inflammatory bowel disease. Study results and caveats: The co-twins with IBD showed lower TCRbeta diversity (inverse Simpson) than their healthy siblings. Compared with healthy twins, IBD patients shared fewer clonotypes with others, especially with disease activity.

For every TCR library, around 3,700 ng of total RNA was used. After re-calling the 5' RACE reads, TCRdb lists one entry per CDR3 protein, DNA absent. The sample holds around 150,000 distinct CDR3 sequences. Details on this clonotype: Antigen unknown.

The sequence was obtained from a human donor with ulcerative colitis or Crohn's disease, or a healthy co-twin of an affected twin (not recorded which). Sequencing was performed on blood.

The CDR3 sequence is CASSYDSYNEQFF. The gene calls are TRBV6-5 and TRBJ2-1. The CDR3 contains 13 residues. Per germline, CDR1 MNHEY and CDR2 SVGAGI.